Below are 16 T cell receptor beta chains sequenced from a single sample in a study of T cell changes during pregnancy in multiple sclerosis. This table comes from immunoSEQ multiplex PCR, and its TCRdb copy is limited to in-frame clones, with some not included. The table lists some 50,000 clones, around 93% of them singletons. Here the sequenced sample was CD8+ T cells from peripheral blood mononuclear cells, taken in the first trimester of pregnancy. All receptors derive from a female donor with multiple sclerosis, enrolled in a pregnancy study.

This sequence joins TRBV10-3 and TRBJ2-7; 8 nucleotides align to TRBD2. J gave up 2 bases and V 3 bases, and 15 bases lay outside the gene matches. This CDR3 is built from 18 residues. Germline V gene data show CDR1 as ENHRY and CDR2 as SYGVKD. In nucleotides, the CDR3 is TGTGCCATCAGTGACCCACCCCGGGGGGGGCGCTGGACCTACGAGCAGTACTTC. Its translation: CAISDPPRGGRWTYEQYF.

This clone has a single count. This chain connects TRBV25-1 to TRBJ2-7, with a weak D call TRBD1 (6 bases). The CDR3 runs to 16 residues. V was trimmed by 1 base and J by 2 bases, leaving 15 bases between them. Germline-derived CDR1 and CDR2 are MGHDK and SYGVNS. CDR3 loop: CASSESQGKRPYEQYF. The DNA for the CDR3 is TGTGCCAGCAGTGAATCCCAGGGGAAGAGGCCCTACGAGCAGTACTTC.

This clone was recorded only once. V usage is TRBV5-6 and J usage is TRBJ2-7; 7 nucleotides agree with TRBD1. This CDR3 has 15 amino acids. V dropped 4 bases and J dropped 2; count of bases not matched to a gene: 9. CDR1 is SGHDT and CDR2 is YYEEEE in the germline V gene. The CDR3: CASSVRPGTAYEQYF. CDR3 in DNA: TGTGCCAGCAGCGTGAGGCCCGGGACAGCCTACGAGCAGTACTTC.

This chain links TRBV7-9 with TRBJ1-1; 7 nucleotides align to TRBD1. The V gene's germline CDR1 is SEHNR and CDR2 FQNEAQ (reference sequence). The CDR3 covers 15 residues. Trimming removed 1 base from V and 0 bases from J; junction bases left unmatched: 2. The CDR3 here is CASSLVGQVNTEAFF. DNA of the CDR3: TGTGCCAGCAGCTTAGTCGGACAGGTGAACACTGAAGCTTTCTTT.

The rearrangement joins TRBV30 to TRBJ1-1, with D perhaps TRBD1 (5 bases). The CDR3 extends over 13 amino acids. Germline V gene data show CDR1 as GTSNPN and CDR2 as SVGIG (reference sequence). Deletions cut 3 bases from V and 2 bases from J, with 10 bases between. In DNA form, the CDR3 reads TGTGCCTGGAGCCCCGGGGGTAACACTGAAGCTTTCTTT. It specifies CAWSPGGNTEAFF.

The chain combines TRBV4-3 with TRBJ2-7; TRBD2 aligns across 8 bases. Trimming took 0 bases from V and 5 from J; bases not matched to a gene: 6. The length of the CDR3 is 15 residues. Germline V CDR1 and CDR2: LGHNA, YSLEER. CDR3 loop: CASSQERAGVNEQYF. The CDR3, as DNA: TGCGCCAGCAGCCAAGAGCGAGCGGGAGTTAACGAGCAGTACTTC.

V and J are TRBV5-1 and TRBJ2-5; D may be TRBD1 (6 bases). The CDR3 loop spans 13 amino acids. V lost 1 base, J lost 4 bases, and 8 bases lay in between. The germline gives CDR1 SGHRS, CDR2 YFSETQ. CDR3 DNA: TGCGCCAGCAGCTTGACAGGGCGAGAGACCCAGTACTTC. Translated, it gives CASSLTGRETQYF.

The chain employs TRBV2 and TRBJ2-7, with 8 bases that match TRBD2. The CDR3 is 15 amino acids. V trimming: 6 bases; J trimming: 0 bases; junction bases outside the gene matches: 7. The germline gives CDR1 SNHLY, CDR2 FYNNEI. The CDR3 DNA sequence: TGTGCCAGCAGACCCCTAGCGGGTGACTCCTACGAGCAGTACTTC. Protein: CASRPLAGDSYEQYF.

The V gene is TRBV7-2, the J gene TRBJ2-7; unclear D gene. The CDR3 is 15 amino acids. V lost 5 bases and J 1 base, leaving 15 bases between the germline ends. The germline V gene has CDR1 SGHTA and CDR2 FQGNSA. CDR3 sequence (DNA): TGTGCCAGCAGCCCTCAAGGCGGTACGTCCTACGAGCAGTACTTC. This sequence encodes CASSPQGGTSYEQYF.

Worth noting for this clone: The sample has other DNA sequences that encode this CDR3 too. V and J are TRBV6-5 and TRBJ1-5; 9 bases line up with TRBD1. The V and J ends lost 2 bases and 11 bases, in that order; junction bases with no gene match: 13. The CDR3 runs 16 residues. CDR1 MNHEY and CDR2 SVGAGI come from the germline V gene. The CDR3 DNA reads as TGTGCCAGCAGTTACACTTGGGACAGGGAAGGCGGGGCCCAGCATTTT. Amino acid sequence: CASSYTWDREGGAQHF.

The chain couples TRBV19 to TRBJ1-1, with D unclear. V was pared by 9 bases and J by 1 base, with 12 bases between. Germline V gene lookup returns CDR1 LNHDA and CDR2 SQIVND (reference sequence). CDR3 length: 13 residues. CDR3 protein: CASRREANTEAFF. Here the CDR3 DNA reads TGTGCCAGCCGTCGGGAGGCGAACACTGAAGCTTTCTTT.

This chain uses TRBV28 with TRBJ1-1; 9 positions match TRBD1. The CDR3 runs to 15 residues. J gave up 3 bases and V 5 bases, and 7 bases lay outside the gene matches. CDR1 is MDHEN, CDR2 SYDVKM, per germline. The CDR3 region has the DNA TGTGCCAGCAGTACCCCGACAGGGGGTTACACTGAAGCTTTCTTT. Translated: CASSTPTGGYTEAFF.

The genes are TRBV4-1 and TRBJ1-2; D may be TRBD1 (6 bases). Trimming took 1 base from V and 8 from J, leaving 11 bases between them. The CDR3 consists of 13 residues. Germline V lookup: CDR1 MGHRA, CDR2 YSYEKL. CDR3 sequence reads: CASSQGGGKGYTF. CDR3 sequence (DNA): TGCGCCAGCAGCCAAGGCGGGGGCAAGGGCTACACCTTC.

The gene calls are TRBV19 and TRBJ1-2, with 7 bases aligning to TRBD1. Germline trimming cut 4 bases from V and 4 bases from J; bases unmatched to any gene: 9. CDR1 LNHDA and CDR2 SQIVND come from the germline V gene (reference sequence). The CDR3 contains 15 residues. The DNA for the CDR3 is TGTGCCAGTAGTAAGCCCGGGACAGAGGTCTATGGCTACACCTTC. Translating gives CASSKPGTEVYGYTF.

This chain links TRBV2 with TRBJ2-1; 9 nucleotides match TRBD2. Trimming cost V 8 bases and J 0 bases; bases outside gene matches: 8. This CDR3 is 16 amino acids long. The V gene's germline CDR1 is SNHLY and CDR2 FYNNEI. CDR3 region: CASYQAGGLSYNEQFF. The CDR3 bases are TGTGCCAGCTACCAAGCGGGAGGCCTCTCCTACAATGAGCAGTTCTTC.

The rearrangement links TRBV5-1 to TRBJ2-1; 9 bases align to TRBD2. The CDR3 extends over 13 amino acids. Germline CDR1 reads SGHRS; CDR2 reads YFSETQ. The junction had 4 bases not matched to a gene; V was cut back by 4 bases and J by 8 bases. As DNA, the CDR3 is TGCGCCAGCAGCGGTGGGACTAGCCATGAGCAGTTCTTC. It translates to CASSGGTSHEQFF. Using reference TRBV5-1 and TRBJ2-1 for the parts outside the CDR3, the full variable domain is KAGVTQTPRYLIKTRGQQVTLSCSPISGHRSVSWYQQTPGQGLQFLFEYFSETQRNKGNFPGRFSGRQFSNSRSEMNVSTLELGDSALYLCASSGGTSHEQFFGPGTRLTVL.